This note documents a single TCR beta chain sequence. Its antigen is not identified. This sample stems from a study of T cell responses to AZD1222 COVID-19 vaccine. Whole-study results and caveats: Unmutated regions of variants are reportedly targeted by nearly half of spike-specific TCRs. Spike was spanned by vaccine-associated CD4 TCRs, with dominance at 160-218 and 743-854. Females outnumbered males among donors, who were mostly white British; clonal diversity was possibly underestimated. Repertoire sampling happened only post peak T cell response.

The germline V gene encodes CDR1 SGHVS and CDR2 FNYEAQ. CDR3 length: 19 residues. J gave up 4 bases and V 5 bases, and 18 bases lay outside the gene matches. Here immunoSEQ multiplex PCR was the method, and the copy in TCRdb shows in-frame clones only, minus some. The data show 60,000 to 85,000 clones, with around 85% seen just once and just over 20% held by the top ten. The chain is built from TRBV7-6 and TRBJ1-3, with TRBD1 matching 9 bases. This specimen was peripheral blood, taken on day 0 of AZD1222 vaccination. This clonotype was obtained from an adult in good health. The CDR3 spells CASSPLTGTGLSSGNTIYF. The CDR3 nucleotides are TGTGCCAGCAGCCCCCTCACCGGGACAGGGCTTAGTTCAGGAAACACCATATATTTT.